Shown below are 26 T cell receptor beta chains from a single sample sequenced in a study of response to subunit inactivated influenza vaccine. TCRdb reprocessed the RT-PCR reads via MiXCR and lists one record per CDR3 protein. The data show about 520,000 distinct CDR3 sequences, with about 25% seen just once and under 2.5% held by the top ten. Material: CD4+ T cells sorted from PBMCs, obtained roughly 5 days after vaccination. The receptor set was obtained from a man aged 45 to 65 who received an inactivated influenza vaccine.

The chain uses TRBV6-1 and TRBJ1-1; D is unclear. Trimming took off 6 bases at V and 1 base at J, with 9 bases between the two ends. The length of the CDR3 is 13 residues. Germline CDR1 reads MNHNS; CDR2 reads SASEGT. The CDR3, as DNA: TGTGCCAGCAGCCGCTTAGGGAACACTGAAGCTTTCTTT. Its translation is CASSRLGNTEAFF.

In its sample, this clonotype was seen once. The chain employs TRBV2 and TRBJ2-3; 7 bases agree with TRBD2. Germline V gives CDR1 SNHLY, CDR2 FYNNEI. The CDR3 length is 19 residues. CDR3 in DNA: TGTACCTTCAGTTTAGCGAGTTGGCGGGAGATAGGTAGCACAGATACGCAGTATTTT. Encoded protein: CTFSLASWREIGSTDTQYF.

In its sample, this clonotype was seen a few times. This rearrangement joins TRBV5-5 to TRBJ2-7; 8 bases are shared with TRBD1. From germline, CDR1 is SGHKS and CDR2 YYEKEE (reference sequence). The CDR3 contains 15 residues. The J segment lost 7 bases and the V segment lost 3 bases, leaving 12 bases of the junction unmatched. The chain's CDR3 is CASSSGQGLRGEQYF. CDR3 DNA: TGTGCCAGCAGCTCAGGACAGGGCCTAAGGGGTGAGCAGTACTTC.

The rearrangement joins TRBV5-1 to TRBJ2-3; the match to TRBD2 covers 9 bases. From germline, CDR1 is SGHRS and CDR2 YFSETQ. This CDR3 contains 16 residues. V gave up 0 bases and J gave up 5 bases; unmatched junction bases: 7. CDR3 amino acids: CASSLVSGGSLDTQYF. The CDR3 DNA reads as TGCGCCAGCAGCTTGGTTAGCGGGGGTTCATTAGATACGCAGTATTTT.

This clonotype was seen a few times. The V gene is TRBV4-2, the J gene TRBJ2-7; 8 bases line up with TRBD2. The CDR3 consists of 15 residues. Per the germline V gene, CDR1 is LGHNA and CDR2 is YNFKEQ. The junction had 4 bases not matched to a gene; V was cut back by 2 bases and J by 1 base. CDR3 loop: CASSQLLAVSYEQYF. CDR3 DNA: TGTGCCAGCAGCCAATTACTAGCGGTTTCCTACGAGCAGTACTTC.

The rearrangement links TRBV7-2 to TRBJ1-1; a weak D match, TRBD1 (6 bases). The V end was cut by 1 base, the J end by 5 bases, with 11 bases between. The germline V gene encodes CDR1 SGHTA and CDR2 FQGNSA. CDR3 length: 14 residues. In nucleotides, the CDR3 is TGTGCCAGCAGCTTAGACAGGGCGCGAACTGAAGCTTTCTTT. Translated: CASSLDRARTEAFF.

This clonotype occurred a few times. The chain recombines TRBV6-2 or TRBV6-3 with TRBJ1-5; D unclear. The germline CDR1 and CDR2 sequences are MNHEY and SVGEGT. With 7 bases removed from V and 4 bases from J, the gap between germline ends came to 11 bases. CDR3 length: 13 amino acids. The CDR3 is CASTDDGNQPQHF. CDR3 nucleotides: TGTGCCAGCACCGATGACGGGAATCAGCCCCAGCATTTT.

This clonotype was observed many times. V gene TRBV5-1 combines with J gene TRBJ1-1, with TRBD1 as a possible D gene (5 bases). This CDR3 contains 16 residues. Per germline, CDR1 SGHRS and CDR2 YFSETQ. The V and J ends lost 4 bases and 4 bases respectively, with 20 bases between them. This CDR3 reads CASSIGTGIRGTEAFF. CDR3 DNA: TGCGCCAGCAGCATCGGGACTGGGATTCGTGGCACTGAAGCTTTCTTT.

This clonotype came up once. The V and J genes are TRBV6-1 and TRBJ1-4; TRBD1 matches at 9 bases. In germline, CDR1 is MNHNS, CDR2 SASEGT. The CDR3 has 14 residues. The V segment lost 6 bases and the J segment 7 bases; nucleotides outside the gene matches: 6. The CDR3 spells CASRQTGGGEKLFF. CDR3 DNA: TGTGCCAGCAGACAGACAGGGGGTGGTGAAAAACTGTTTTTT.

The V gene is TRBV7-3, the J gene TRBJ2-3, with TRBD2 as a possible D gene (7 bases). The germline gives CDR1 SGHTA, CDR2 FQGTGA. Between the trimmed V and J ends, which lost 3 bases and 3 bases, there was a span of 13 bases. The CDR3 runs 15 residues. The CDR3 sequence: CASSFWGRGTDTQYF. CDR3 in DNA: TGTGCCAGCAGCTTTTGGGGGAGGGGGACAGATACGCAGTATTTT.

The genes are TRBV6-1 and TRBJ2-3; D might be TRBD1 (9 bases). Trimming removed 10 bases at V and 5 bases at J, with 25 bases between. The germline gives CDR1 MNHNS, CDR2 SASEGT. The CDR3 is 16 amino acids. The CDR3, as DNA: TGTGCCACCAGCCGTCGGACAGGGGCGGGAGGAGATACGCAGTATTTT. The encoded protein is CATSRRTGAGGDTQYF.

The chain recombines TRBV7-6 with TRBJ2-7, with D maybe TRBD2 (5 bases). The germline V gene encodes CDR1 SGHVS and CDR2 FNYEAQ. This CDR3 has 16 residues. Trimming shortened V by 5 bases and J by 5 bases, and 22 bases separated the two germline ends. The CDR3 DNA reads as TGTGCCAGCAGCACAGCCCTCGGACGGACTCTGGACGAGCAGTACTTC. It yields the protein CASSTALGRTLDEQYF.

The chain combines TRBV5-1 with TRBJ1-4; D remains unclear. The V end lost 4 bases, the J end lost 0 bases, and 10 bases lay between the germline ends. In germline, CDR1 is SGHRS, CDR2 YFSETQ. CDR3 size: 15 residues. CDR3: CASSRDGATNEKLFF. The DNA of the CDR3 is TGCGCCAGCAGCCGAGACGGAGCAACTAATGAAAAACTGTTTTTT.

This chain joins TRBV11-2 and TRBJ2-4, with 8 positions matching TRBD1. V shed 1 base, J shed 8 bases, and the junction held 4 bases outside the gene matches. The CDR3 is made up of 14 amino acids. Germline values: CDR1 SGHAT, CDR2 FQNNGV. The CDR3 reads CASSLVPDRDIQYF. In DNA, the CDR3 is TGTGCCAGCAGCTTAGTCCCGGACAGGGACATTCAGTACTTC. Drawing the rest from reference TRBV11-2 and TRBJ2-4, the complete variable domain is EAGVAQSPRYKIIEKRQSVAFWCNPISGHATLYWYQQILGQGPKLLIQFQNNGVVDDSQLPKDRFSAERLKGVDSTLKIQPAKLEDSAVYLCASSLVPDRDIQYFGAGTRLSVL.

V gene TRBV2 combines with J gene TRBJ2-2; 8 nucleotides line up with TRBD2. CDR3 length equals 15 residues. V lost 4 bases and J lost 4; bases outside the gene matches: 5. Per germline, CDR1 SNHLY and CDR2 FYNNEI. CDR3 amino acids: CASSGHGRATGELFF. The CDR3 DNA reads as TGTGCCAGCAGTGGGCACGGGAGGGCCACCGGGGAGCTGTTTTTT. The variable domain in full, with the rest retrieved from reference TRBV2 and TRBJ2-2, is EPEVTQTPSHQVTQMGQEVILRCVPISNHLYFYWYRQILGQKVEFLVSFYNNEISEKSEIFDDQFSVERPDGSNFTLKIRSTKLEDSAMYFCASSGHGRATGELFFGEGSRLTVL.

The CDR3 spells CSVEGVSGANVLTF. The CDR3 DNA reads as TGCAGCGTTGAAGGGGTATCTGGGGCCAACGTCCTGACTTTC. The rearrangement uses TRBV29-1 and TRBJ2-6; D is uncertain. Germline V lookup: CDR1 SQVTM, CDR2 ANQGSEA. V lost 1 base and J lost 1, with 5 bases in between. This CDR3 is 14 amino acids long.

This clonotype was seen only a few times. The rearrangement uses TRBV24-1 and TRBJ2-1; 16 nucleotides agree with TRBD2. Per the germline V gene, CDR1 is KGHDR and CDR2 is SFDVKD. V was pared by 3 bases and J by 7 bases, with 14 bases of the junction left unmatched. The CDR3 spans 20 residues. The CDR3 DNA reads TGTGCCACCAGTGATCTACGTCCGGGACTAGCGGGAGGGCCGGAAAATGAGCAGTTCTTC. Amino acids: CATSDLRPGLAGGPENEQFF.

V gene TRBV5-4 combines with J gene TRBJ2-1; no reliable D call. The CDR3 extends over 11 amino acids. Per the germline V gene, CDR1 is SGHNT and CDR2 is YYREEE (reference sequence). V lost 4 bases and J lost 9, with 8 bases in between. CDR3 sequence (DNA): TGTGCCAGCAGCCTCACGAGTGAGCAGTTCTTC. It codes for CASSLTSEQFF.

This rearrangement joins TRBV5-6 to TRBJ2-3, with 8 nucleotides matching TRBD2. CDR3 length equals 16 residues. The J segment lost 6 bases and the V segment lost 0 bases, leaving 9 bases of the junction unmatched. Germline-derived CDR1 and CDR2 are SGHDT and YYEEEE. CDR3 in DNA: TGTGCCAGCAGCTTGGGGATGGCGGGGGGTTTGGATACGCAGTATTTT. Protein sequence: CASSLGMAGGLDTQYF.

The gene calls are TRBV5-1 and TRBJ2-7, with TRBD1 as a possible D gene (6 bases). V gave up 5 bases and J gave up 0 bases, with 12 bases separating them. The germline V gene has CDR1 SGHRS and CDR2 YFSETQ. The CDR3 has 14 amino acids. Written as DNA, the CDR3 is TGCGCCAGCAGATTCGGACAGAGCTCCTACGAGCAGTACTTC. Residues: CASRFGQSSYEQYF.

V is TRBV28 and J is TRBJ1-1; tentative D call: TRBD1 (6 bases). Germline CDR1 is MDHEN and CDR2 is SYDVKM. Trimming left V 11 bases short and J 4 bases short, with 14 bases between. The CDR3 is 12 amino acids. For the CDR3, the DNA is TGTGCCGCTGGGGGGGCGACCACTGAAGCTTTCTTT. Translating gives CAAGGATTEAFF.

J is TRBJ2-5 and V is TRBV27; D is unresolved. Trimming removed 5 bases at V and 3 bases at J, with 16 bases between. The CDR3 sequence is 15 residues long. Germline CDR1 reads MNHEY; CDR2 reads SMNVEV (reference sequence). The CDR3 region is CASSLRSGSEETQYF. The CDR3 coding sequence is TGTGCCAGCAGTCTCAGATCCGGGTCCGAAGAGACCCAGTACTTC.

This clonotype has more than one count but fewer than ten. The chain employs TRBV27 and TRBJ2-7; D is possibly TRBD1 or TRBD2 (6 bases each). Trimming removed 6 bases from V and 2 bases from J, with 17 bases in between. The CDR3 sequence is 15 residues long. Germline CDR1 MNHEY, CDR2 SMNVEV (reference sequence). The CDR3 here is CASRGGGQRAYEQYF. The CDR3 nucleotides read TGTGCCAGCAGAGGGGGAGGACAGCGAGCCTACGAGCAGTACTTC.

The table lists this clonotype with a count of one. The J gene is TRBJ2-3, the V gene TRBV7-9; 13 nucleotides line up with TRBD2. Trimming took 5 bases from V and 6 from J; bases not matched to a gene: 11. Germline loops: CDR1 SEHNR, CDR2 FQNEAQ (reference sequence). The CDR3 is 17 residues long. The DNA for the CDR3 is TGTGCCAGCAGCAACTGGGGACTAGCGGGGACCCTCGATACGCAGTATTTT. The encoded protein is CASSNWGLAGTLDTQYF.

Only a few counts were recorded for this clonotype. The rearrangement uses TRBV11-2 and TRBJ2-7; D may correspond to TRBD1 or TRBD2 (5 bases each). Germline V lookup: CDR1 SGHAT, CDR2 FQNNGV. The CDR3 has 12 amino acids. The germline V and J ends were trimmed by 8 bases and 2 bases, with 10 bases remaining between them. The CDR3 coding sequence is TGTGCCAGCGGGGACCAGGCCTACGAGCAGTACTTC. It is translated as CASGDQAYEQYF.

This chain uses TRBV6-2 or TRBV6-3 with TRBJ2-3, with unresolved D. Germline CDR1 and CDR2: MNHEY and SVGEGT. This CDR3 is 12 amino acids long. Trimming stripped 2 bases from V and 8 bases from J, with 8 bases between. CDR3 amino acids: CASSYPPVTQYF. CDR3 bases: TGTGCCAGCAGTTACCCCCCCGTTACGCAGTATTTT.